Detailed here is one T cell receptor beta chain. The CDR3 runs 20 residues. Germline CDR1 WSHSY, CDR2 SAAADI. V lost 10 bases to trimming and J lost 0 bases, with 32 bases between them. The use of a sample-barcoded 5' primer and a J-beta primer mix characterized a second PCR of roughly 7 to 12 cycles. TCRdb reprocessed the 5' RACE reads with MiXCR, giving one entry per CDR3 protein. This table holds about 1.7 million distinct CDR3 sequences, 28% found once. This sample stems from a study of blood T cells in healthy people across ages. This chain links TRBV10-2 with TRBJ2-3; D unresolved. Specimen: blood. This clonotype was obtained from a woman between 25 and 40 years old in good health. The CDR3, as DNA: TGCGCCACCTCCTCAAGACTCGTGGCGCGTCTGTCGCAAAGCACAGATACGCAGTATTTT. It is translated as CATSSRLVARLSQSTDTQYF.